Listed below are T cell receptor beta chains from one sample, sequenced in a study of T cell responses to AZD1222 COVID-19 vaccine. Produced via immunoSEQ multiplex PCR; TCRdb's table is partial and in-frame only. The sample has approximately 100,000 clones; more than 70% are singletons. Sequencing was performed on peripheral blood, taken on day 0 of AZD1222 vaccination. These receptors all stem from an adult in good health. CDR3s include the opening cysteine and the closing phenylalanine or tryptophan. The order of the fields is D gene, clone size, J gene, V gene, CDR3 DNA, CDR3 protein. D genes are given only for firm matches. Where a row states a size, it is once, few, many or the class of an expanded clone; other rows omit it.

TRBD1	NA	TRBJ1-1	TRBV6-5	TGTGCCAGCAGAAAGGACAGGGAGTACACTGAAGCTTTCTTT	CASRKDREYTEAFF
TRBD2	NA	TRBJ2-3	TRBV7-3	TGTGCCAGCAGCTTCGCCGTGAGCGGGATAGGCACAGATACGCAGTATTTT	CASSFAVSGIGTDTQYF
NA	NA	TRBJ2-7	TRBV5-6	TGTGCCAGCAGCTTACCCTCCACGTACGAGCAGTACTTC	CASSLPSTYEQYF
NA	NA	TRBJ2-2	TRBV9	TGTGCCAGCAGCCCCACGGTGCTAGGGACGGTCGGGGAGCTGTTTTTT	CASSPTVLGTVGELFF
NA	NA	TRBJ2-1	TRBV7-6	TGTGCCAGCAGCTCTCCCATTGGGGGGAGCAATGAGCAGTTCTTC	CASSSPIGGSNEQFF
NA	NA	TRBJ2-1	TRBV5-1	TGCGCCAGCAGCTTTAGCGGCCCAACCTACAATGAGCAGTTCTTC	CASSFSGPTYNEQFF
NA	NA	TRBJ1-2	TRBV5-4	TGTGCCAGCAGCCCGGGAGGCGCCAACTATGGCTACACCTTC	CASSPGGANYGYTF
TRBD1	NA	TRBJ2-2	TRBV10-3	TGTGCCCATGGGGGGACAGGGGAAGTCGGGGAGCTGTTTTTT	CAHGGTGEVGELFF
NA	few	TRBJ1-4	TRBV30	TGTGCCTGGAGCGGACCTAGGGGAACAACTAATGAAAAACTGTTTTTT	CAWSGPRGTTNEKLFF
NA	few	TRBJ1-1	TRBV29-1	TGCAGCGTTGCCGGGGAGGTGTTAACTGAAGCTTTCTTT	CSVAGEVLTEAFF
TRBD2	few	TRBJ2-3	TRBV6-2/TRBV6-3	TGTGCCAGCAGTTACCGCCGAGGCGGGGGGAGCACAGATACGCAGTATTTT	CASSYRRGGGSTDTQYF
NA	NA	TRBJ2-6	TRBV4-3	TGCGCCAGCAGCCAGGAACTTATAGCTGGGGCCAACGTCCTGACTTTC	CASSQELIAGANVLTF
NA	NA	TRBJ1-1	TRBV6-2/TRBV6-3	TGTGCCAGCAGTTCTCGCCTTATAGGGACCGCTGAAGCTTTCTTT	CASSSRLIGTAEAFF
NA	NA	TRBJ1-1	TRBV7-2	TGTGCCAGCAGATATCCCTCCGGGGTGAACACTGAAGCTTTCTTT	CASRYPSGVNTEAFF
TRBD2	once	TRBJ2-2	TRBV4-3	TGCGCCAGCAGCCAAGGGGGGACTAGCACCGGGGAGCTGTTTTTT	CASSQGGTSTGELFF